The rows below give T cell receptor beta chains drawn from one sample of a study of shared clonotypes between healthy human individuals. Sequenced by immunoSEQ multiplex PCR; TCRdb stores in-frame clones only, minus some. Among some 2,000,000 clones listed, approximately 96% were seen once. The sample comprised naive CD4+ T cells sorted from blood. The receptors shown here come from a man between 18 and 35 years old in good health. The conserved cysteine and the conserved F or W are not part of the CDR3 here.

>TRBJ1-6|TRBV9
ASSDTSSYNSPLH
>TRBJ2-2|TRBV5-1
ASAEQGETGELF
>TRBJ2-3|TRBV7-2
ASSLDSNYNTDTQY
>TRBJ2-3|TRBV2
ASRYGSRASTDTQY
>TRBJ2-7|TRBV7-9
ASSSRGRYEQY
>TRBJ2-7|TRBV7-2
ASRTRELNYEQY
>TRBJ1-6|TRBV5-1
ASSPPGGNSPLH
>TRBJ2-1|TRBV10-3
AIGATGDEQF
>TRBJ1-6|TRBV5-4
ASSLGPGQGRSPLH
>TRBJ1-2|TRBV6-1
ASSEARGERGGYGYT
>TRBJ1-2|TRBV5-3
ARYKKEPSGYGYT
>TRBJ1-4|TRBV5-1
ASRGRTNEKLF
>TRBJ1-2|TRBV29-1
SVERYRAGYGYT
>TRBJ1-6|TRBV6-5
ASRPGGLGNSPLH
>TRBJ1-2|TRBV5-4
ASSLAGQNYGYT
>TRBJ2-2|TRBV5-1
ASSPVGGLNTGELF
>TRBJ2-3|TRBV10-2
ASSDSSGGPSTDTQY
>TRBJ1-2|TRBV19
ASSIPPGGNGYT
>TRBJ2-7|TRBV27
ASSLLASAYEQY
>TRBJ2-7|TRBV7-9
ASSTSRVGPFEQY
>TRBJ1-2|TRBV29-1
SASGNYGYT
>TRBJ2-5|TRBV14
ASTADSIRETQY
>TRBJ2-7|TRBV20-1
SATPGYEQY
>TRBJ1-2|TRBV28
ASGAPNRGRRDGYT
>TRBJ2-3|TRBV5-8
ASSFLNTQY
>TRBJ2-7|TRBV6-1
ASSEIWFSSYEQY
>TRBJ1-1|TRBV5-6
ASSLWGQLNTEAF
>TRBJ2-3|TRBV19
ASSTGTGAFTSTDTQY
>TRBJ2-2|TRBV19
ASSRTGGVVELF
>TRBJ1-2|TRBV15
ATSQGSLRGYT
>TRBJ1-2|TRBV5-1
ASSLRAPGQPNYGYT
>TRBJ1-1|TRBV9
ASSQWTGGHTEAF
>TRBJ2-1|TRBV10-3
AISEHRDEQF
>TRBJ2-3|TRBV7-7
ASSLGAKTASTDTQY
>TRBJ2-5|TRBV5-1
ASSLDDRPQETQY
>TRBJ1-5|TRBV7-2
ASRGQGASNQPQH
>TRBJ2-7|TRBV19
ASSIDPGTGSYEQY
>TRBJ2-1|TRBV11-3
ASSSGTSGSNEQF
>TRBJ2-5|TRBV28
ASSLRSSGSQETQY
>TRBJ1-6|TRBV2
ASSLRRESSPLH
>TRBJ2-3|TRBV7-2
ASSLVAGGTDTQY
>TRBJ2-5|TRBV6-5
ASSYSGGQETQY
>TRBJ2-2|TRBV7-2
ASTLRQDPGELF
>TRBJ2-5|TRBV10-2
ASSGGGGTQY
>TRBJ2-1|TRBV11-2
ASSLGVEQF
>TRBJ1-6|TRBV5-6
ASSRVYYNSPLH
>TRBJ1-1|TRBV25-1
ASSGRDKNTEAF
>TRBJ1-2|TRBV19
ASSIAGTGSGYT
>TRBJ1-2|TRBV7-9
ASSRDNYGYT
>TRBJ1-1|TRBV29-1
SVVGTEAF
>TRBJ2-2|TRBV5-6
ASSLDRGSTGELF
>TRBJ1-6|TRBV19
ASSTTKSSYNSPLH
>TRBJ2-3|TRBV11-3
ASSYSGGSAATQY